These T cell receptor beta chains were read from a single sample in a study of blood T cell repertoires in COVID-19. Clones were read by immunoSEQ multiplex PCR, and TCRdb kept only the in-frame ones, dropping some. Of under 350,000 clones in the sample, 83% were seen once. The sequencing sample was made of peripheral blood. The receptors stem from a woman in her fifties or sixties who had recovered from COVID-19. Both conserved end residues are part of each CDR3. D genes are given only for firm matches. Clone size, where shown, is once, few, many, or a class for clones that have expanded.

>-|TRBD1|TRBJ1-6|TRBV7-2
CASSSPLDRAPYNSPLHF
TGTGCCAGCAGCTCCCCCCTCGACAGGGCACCCTATAATTCACCCCTCCACTTT
>-|TRBD1|TRBJ2-3|TRBV19
CASSMGGQGFWGSTDTQYF
TGTGCCAGTAGTATGGGGGGACAGGGCTTTTGGGGAAGCACAGATACGCAGTATTTT
>-|-|TRBJ2-7|TRBV6-5
CASSYGQGGYEQYF
TGTGCCAGCAGTTACGGCCAGGGGGGTTACGAGCAGTACTTC
>once|TRBD1|TRBJ2-1|TRBV18
CASSPGSPGTGGRNEQFF
TGTGCCAGCTCGCCCGGATCTCCCGGGACAGGGGGCAGAAATGAGCAGTTCTTC
>-|TRBD1|TRBJ2-7|TRBV12-3/TRBV12-4
CASSFDRDYEQYF
TGTGCCAGCAGTTTTGACAGGGACTACGAGCAGTACTTC
>once|-|TRBJ2-7|TRBV18
CASSRSAAGSYEQYF
TGTGCCAGCTCACGTTCGGCGGCGGGCTCCTACGAGCAGTACTTC
>-|-|TRBJ1-2|TRBV7-9
CASSHSQRGRTNSYYGYTF
TGTGCCAGCAGCCACAGTCAAAGGGGCAGAACCAACTCCTACTATGGCTACACCTTC
>many|-|TRBJ2-2|TRBV7-8
CASSLVGGTTGELFF
TGTGCCAGCAGCTTAGTGGGGGGAACCACCGGGGAGCTGTTTTTT
>-|TRBD2|TRBJ2-3|TRBV27
CASRTSRDYRTQYF
TGTGCCAGCAGAACCTCCCGGGACTACCGGACGCAGTATTTT
>-|-|TRBJ2-1|TRBV20-1
CSASPLASNDNEQFF
TGCAGTGCTAGTCCCCTAGCTTCAAATGACAATGAGCAGTTCTTC
>many|-|TRBJ2-1|TRBV9
CASSVSSGSNEQFF
TGTGCCAGCAGCGTCTCCTCAGGGTCCAATGAGCAGTTCTTC
>-|-|TRBJ1-5|TRBV6-2/TRBV6-3
CASSYHPGLGSNQPQHF
TGTGCCAGCAGTTACCATCCAGGGTTGGGGAGCAATCAGCCCCAGCATTTT
>-|TRBD1|TRBJ2-5|TRBV6-5
CASRGQGALETQYF
TGTGCCAGCAGGGGACAGGGGGCGTTGGAGACCCAGTACTTC
>-|-|TRBJ2-7|TRBV29-1
CSVEGAGAAEQYF
TGCAGCGTTGAGGGGGCGGGAGCAGCTGAGCAGTACTTC
>-|-|TRBJ2-7|TRBV7-3
CASSLSSVLETCEQYF
TGTGCCAGCAGCTTAAGTTCGGTACTAGAGACTTGCGAGCAGTACTTC
>-|TRBD1|TRBJ2-7|TRBV29-1
CSASGTARSYEQYF
TGCAGCGCCTCAGGGACAGCCCGATCCTACGAGCAGTACTTC
>-|-|TRBJ2-7|TRBV12-3/TRBV12-4
CASVGAAYEQYF
TGTGCCAGCGTGGGGGCCGCCTACGAGCAGTACTTC
>-|-|TRBJ1-1|TRBV30
CAWSGGGKNTEAFF
TGTGCCTGGAGCGGGGGGGGCAAGAACACTGAAGCTTTCTTT
>-|TRBD1|TRBJ2-5|TRBV27
CASSWDRAGETQYF
TGTGCCAGCAGTTGGGACAGGGCGGGAGAGACCCAGTACTTC
>once|TRBD1|TRBJ2-1|TRBV2
CASSGDRDEQFF
TGTGCCAGCAGTGGGGACAGGGATGAGCAGTTCTTC
>-|-|TRBJ2-7|TRBV5-1
CASHYGGGIIYEQYF
TGCGCCAGCCATTACGGGGGAGGTATCATCTACGAGCAGTACTTC
>-|-|TRBJ2-7|TRBV12-5
CASGLVTGAYEQYF
TGTGCTAGTGGTTTGGTAACGGGGGCCTACGAGCAGTACTTC
>-|TRBD2|TRBJ2-7|TRBV24-1
CATSDGTSGSLPIHEQYF
TGTGCCACCAGTGATGGGACTAGCGGGAGTCTGCCCATCCACGAGCAGTACTTC
>-|-|TRBJ1-2|TRBV4-2
CASSQGHTGPRGYTF
TGTGCCAGCAGCCAAGGACATACTGGGCCCCGGGGCTACACCTTC
>few|TRBD1|TRBJ2-4|TRBV25-1
CASQRDSAKNIQYF
TGTGCCAGCCAGAGGGACAGTGCCAAAAACATTCAGTACTTC
>-|-|TRBJ2-3|TRBV5-4
CASSLRETSSTDTQYF
TGTGCCAGCAGCCTAAGAGAAACCTCTAGCACAGATACGCAGTATTTT
>-|TRBD1|TRBJ1-5|TRBV24-1
CATSDQTGGHQPQHF
TGTGCCACCAGTGACCAGACAGGGGGCCATCAGCCCCAGCATTTT
>-|-|TRBJ2-1|TRBV27
CASRLRLGNEQFF
TGTGCCAGCAGATTAAGGCTAGGCAATGAGCAGTTCTTC
>-|-|TRBJ2-5|TRBV7-3
CASSPKAAVETQYF
TGTGCCAGCAGCCCGAAAGCGGCGGTAGAGACCCAGTACTTC
>-|TRBD1|TRBJ1-5|TRBV7-9
CASSSGTGGGRSNQPQHF
TGTGCCAGCAGCTCCGGGACAGGGGGCGGGCGAAGCAATCAGCCCCAGCATTTT
>-|-|TRBJ1-5|TRBV19
CASSIPNRVIRQPQHF
TGTGCCAGTAGTATCCCGAACAGGGTCATACGACAGCCCCAGCATTTT
>-|-|TRBJ1-4|TRBV11-2
CASSSGFGSKTNEKLFF
TGTGCCAGCAGCTCGGGGTTCGGCAGCAAAACTAATGAAAAACTGTTTTTT
>-|-|TRBJ1-5|TRBV14
CASSQDLVNQPQHF
TGTGCCAGCAGCCAAGATTTAGTTAATCAGCCCCAGCATTTT
>-|-|TRBJ2-7|TRBV6-5
CASRREGGGYEQYF
TGTGCCAGCAGGCGAGAGGGGGGGGGCTACGAGCAGTACTTC
>-|TRBD1|TRBJ1-2|TRBV24-1
CATSRPQGQDYGYTF
TGTGCCACCAGTCGTCCTCAGGGACAGGACTATGGCTACACCTTC
>few|TRBD1|TRBJ2-7|TRBV10-3
CAISRQGLYEQYF
TGTGCCATCAGTAGACAGGGGCTCTACGAGCAGTACTTC
>-|-|TRBJ2-5|TRBV6-2/TRBV6-3
CASSPLGETQYF
TGTGCCAGCAGTCCGCTCGGAGAGACCCAGTACTTC